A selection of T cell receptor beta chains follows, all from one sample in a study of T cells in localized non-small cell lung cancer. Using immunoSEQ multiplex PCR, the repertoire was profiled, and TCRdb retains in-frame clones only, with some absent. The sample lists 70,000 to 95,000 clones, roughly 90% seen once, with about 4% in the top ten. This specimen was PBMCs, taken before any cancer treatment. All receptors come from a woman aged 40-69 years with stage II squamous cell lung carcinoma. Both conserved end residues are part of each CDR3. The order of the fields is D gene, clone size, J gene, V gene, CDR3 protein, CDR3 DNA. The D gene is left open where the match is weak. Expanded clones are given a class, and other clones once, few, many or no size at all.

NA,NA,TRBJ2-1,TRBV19,CASQRAGSYNEQFF,TGTGCCAGTCAGCGGGCGGGCTCCTACAATGAGCAGTTCTTC
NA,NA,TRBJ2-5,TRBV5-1,CASSLEETQYF,TGCGCCAGCAGCTTGGAGGAGACCCAGTACTTC
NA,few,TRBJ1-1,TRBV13,CASSLRVTGNTEAFF,TGTGCCAGCAGCTTGAGGGTGACGGGGAACACTGAAGCTTTCTTT
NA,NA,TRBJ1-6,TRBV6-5,CASGTTQGISPLHF,TGTGCCAGCGGGACCACCCAGGGAATTTCACCCCTCCACTTT
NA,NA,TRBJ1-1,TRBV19,CASSSRTNLNTEAFF,TGTGCCAGTAGTAGCAGGACCAACCTGAACACTGAAGCTTTCTTT
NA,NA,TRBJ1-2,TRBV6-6,CASSYSKRDYGYTF,TGTGCCAGCAGTTACTCGAAGCGGGACTATGGCTACACCTTC
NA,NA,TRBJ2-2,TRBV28,CASGGNPGQKNTGELFF,TGTGCCAGCGGAGGGAACCCGGGACAGAAGAACACCGGGGAGCTGTTTTTT
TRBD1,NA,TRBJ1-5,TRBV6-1,CASNPSQGAQPQHF,TGTGCCAGCAATCCTTCCCAGGGGGCTCAGCCCCAGCATTTT
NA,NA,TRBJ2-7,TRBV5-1,CASSHPRAGEQYF,TGCGCCAGCAGCCACCCCCGAGCGGGCGAGCAGTACTTC
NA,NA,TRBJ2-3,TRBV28,CASSLGQGRGDTQYF,TGTGCCAGCAGTTTGGGGCAGGGACGGGGAGATACGCAGTATTTT